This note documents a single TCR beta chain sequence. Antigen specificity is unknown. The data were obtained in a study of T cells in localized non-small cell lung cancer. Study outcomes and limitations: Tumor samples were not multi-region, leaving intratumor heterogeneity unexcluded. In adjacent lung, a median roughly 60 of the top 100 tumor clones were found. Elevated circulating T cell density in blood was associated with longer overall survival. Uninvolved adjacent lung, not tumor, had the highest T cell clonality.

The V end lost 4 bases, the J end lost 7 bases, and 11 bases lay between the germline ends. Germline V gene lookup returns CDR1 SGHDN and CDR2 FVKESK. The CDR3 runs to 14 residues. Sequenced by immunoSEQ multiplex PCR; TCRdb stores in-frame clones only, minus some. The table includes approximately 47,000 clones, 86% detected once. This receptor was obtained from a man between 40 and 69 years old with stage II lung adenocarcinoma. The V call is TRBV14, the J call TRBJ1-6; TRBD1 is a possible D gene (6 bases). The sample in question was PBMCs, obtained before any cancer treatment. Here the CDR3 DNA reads TGTGCCAGCAGCCCACAGGGTTGGAATTCACCCCTCCACTTT. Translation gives CASSPQGWNSPLHF.